This is a list of T cell receptor beta chains from one sample in a study of blood T cell repertoires in COVID-19. TCRdb keeps only in-frame clones here, not all; method: immunoSEQ multiplex PCR. Of about 200,000 clones in the sample, 70% to 90% were seen once. The sample consisted of PBMCs or T cells enriched from blood (not recorded which). These receptors were obtained from a woman in her thirties or forties with acute COVID-19. Each CDR3 is given with its conserved first and last residue. D genes are given only for firm matches. For some rows the clone size is stated as once, few or many, or as a class when expanded; others skip it.

CDR3: CASSLEGRGSYEQYF
DNA: TGCGCCAGCAGCTTGGAGGGGAGGGGCTCCTACGAGCAGTACTTC
V: TRBV5-1
D: TRBD2
size: few
J: TRBJ2-7

CDR3: CASSLFSSNQPQHF
DNA: TGTGCCAGCAGTTTATTTAGCAGCAATCAGCCCCAGCATTTT
V: TRBV28
D: -
size: -
J: TRBJ1-5

CDR3: CASSPIGTGHQPQHF
DNA: TGTGCCAGCAGTCCCATTGGGACAGGACATCAGCCCCAGCATTTT
V: TRBV28
D: TRBD1
size: -
J: TRBJ1-5

CDR3: CASSPSRQRVVTEAFF
DNA: TGTGCCAGCAGCCCCTCACGGCAACGGGTAGTGACTGAAGCTTTCTTT
V: TRBV7-9
D: -
size: -
J: TRBJ1-1

CDR3: CASRWGGTEAFF
DNA: TGTGCCAGTAGATGGGGGGGCACTGAAGCTTTCTTT
V: TRBV19
D: -
size: -
J: TRBJ1-1

CDR3: CATRDRANNQPQHF
DNA: TGTGCCACCAGAGACAGGGCTAACAATCAGCCCCAGCATTTT
V: TRBV19
D: TRBD1
size: -
J: TRBJ1-5

CDR3: CASSLADRAYEQYF
DNA: TGTGCCAGCAGCTTAGCGGACAGGGCCTACGAGCAGTACTTC
V: TRBV7-2
D: TRBD1
size: -
J: TRBJ2-7

CDR3: CAWSVLPLAGEKDTQYF
DNA: TGTGCCTGGAGTGTTCTTCCCTTAGCGGGAGAGAAAGATACGCAGTATTTT
V: TRBV30
D: TRBD2
size: -
J: TRBJ2-3

CDR3: CASSGGSGRAAETQYF
DNA: TGCGCCAGCTCTGGGGGTAGCGGGAGGGCGGCGGAGACCCAGTACTTC
V: TRBV5-1
D: TRBD2
size: -
J: TRBJ2-5

CDR3: CASSLGFSDQETQYF
DNA: TGTGCCAGCAGCTTAGGGTTTAGCGACCAAGAGACCCAGTACTTC
V: TRBV11-3
D: -
size: -
J: TRBJ2-5

CDR3: CASSQALGNQPQHF
DNA: TGTGCCAGCAGCCAAGCTCTTGGCAATCAGCCCCAGCATTTT
V: TRBV3-1/TRBV3-2
D: -
size: -
J: TRBJ1-5

CDR3: CASSLAPPTGINNSPLHF
DNA: TGTGCCAGCAGCTTAGCCCCTCCAACAGGGATAAATAATTCACCCCTCCACTTT
V: TRBV7-6
D: -
size: -
J: TRBJ1-6

CDR3: CASSLHQAQETQYF
DNA: TGTGCCAGCAGTTTACACCAGGCCCAAGAGACCCAGTACTTC
V: TRBV27
D: -
size: -
J: TRBJ2-5

CDR3: CASSPAGGRGTQYF
DNA: TGCGCCAGCAGCCCCGCGGGAGGAAGGGGGACCCAGTACTTC
V: TRBV4-1
D: TRBD2
size: -
J: TRBJ2-5

CDR3: CASSFRDRAGELFF
DNA: TGTGCCAGCAGCTTCCGGGACAGGGCCGGGGAGCTGTTTTTT
V: TRBV7-2
D: TRBD1
size: -
J: TRBJ2-2

CDR3: CASSWGGEGTEAFF
DNA: TGTGCCAGCAGCTGGGGTGGGGAGGGCACTGAAGCTTTCTTT
V: TRBV5-5
D: -
size: -
J: TRBJ1-1

CDR3: CASRARDFDSPLHF
DNA: TGTGCCAGCAGGGCTCGGGACTTCGATTCACCCCTCCACTTT
V: TRBV27
D: -
size: once
J: TRBJ1-6

CDR3: CASSQGQGSQPQHF
DNA: TGTGCCAGCAGCCAAGGGCAGGGTAGTCAGCCCCAGCATTTT
V: TRBV14
D: -
size: -
J: TRBJ1-5

CDR3: CATSDFAGTEAFF
DNA: TGTGCCACCAGTGATTTCGCAGGGACTGAAGCTTTCTTT
V: TRBV24-1
D: -
size: -
J: TRBJ1-1

CDR3: CASSLVGQGAGNTIYF
DNA: TGTGCCAGCAGCTTGGTGGGACAGGGAGCTGGAAACACCATATATTTT
V: TRBV5-6
D: TRBD1
size: -
J: TRBJ1-3

CDR3: CASSFLSGANVLTF
DNA: TGTGCCAGCAGTTTCCTCTCTGGGGCCAACGTCCTGACTTTC
V: TRBV27
D: -
size: -
J: TRBJ2-6

CDR3: CATRRTGHNNEQFF
DNA: TGTGCCACCAGAAGGACAGGCCATAACAATGAGCAGTTCTTC
V: TRBV24-1
D: TRBD1
size: many
J: TRBJ2-1

CDR3: CASSVGDSPKGYGYTF
DNA: TGTGCCAGCAGCGTAGGAGACAGTCCTAAAGGCTATGGCTACACCTTC
V: TRBV9
D: -
size: -
J: TRBJ1-2

CDR3: CASSFSGSNEQYF
DNA: TGTGCCAGCAGTTTCAGCGGGAGCAACGAGCAGTACTTC
V: TRBV9
D: TRBD2
size: -
J: TRBJ2-7

CDR3: CASSPPGLVWAGELFF
DNA: TGTGCCAGCTCACCGCCGGGACTAGTATGGGCCGGGGAGCTGTTTTTT
V: TRBV18
D: TRBD2
size: few
J: TRBJ2-2

CDR3: CASRLRENTEAFF
DNA: TGTGCCAGCAGACTCAGGGAAAACACTGAAGCTTTCTTT
V: TRBV27
D: -
size: once
J: TRBJ1-1

CDR3: CASSNTGGSYEQYF
DNA: TGTGCCAGCAGTAATACTGGCGGGTCCTACGAGCAGTACTTC
V: TRBV7-2
D: -
size: few
J: TRBJ2-7

CDR3: CASSLEEAYEQYF
DNA: TGTGCCAGCAGCTTAGAGGAGGCTTACGAGCAGTACTTC
V: TRBV7-9
D: -
size: -
J: TRBJ2-7

CDR3: CASSHGQEAFF
DNA: TGTGCCAGCAGCCACGGACAGGAAGCTTTCTTT
V: TRBV14
D: -
size: -
J: TRBJ1-1

CDR3: CASSLGWGQSYNSPLHF
DNA: TGTGCCAGCAGTTTAGGATGGGGACAGTCCTATAATTCACCCCTCCACTTT
V: TRBV28
D: TRBD1
size: -
J: TRBJ1-6

CDR3: CASSLDRGREQYF
DNA: TGTGCCAGCAGTTTGGACAGGGGGCGCGAGCAGTACTTC
V: TRBV28
D: TRBD1
size: few
J: TRBJ2-7

CDR3: CASKGGQGASPLHF
DNA: TGTGCCAGCAAAGGGGGACAGGGGGCTTCACCCCTCCACTTT
V: TRBV28
D: TRBD1
size: -
J: TRBJ1-6

CDR3: CASSSGRGTEAFF
DNA: TGTGCCAGCAGTTCCGGGAGGGGGACTGAAGCTTTCTTT
V: TRBV27
D: -
size: -
J: TRBJ1-1

CDR3: CASSFLTGSSYEQYF
DNA: TGTGCCAGCAGTTTTCTGACAGGGAGCTCCTACGAGCAGTACTTC
V: TRBV28
D: TRBD1
size: once
J: TRBJ2-7

CDR3: CASSQLAGGSYEQYF
DNA: TGTGCCAGCAGCCAATTAGCGGGAGGGTCGTACGAGCAGTACTTC
V: TRBV3-1/TRBV3-2
D: TRBD2
size: -
J: TRBJ2-7

CDR3: CASSLPGGELFF
DNA: TGTGCCAGCAGTTTACCCGGCGGGGAGCTGTTTTTT
V: TRBV12-3/TRBV12-4
D: -
size: -
J: TRBJ2-2

CDR3: CASRNLMSSYNEQFF
DNA: TGTGCCAGCAGAAACCTGATGAGCTCCTACAATGAGCAGTTCTTC
V: TRBV11-2
D: -
size: -
J: TRBJ2-1

CDR3: CASSVSGSDQETQYF
DNA: TGTGCCAGCAGCGTGAGCGGGAGTGACCAAGAGACCCAGTACTTC
V: TRBV9
D: TRBD2
size: -
J: TRBJ2-5

CDR3: CATSDPTRAGGGTDTQYF
DNA: TGTGCCACCAGTGATCCAACCAGGGCAGGGGGTGGCACAGATACGCAGTATTTT
V: TRBV24-1
D: TRBD1
size: -
J: TRBJ2-3

CDR3: CASSQSGGNTGELFF
DNA: TGTGCCAGCAGCCAAAGCGGGGGGAACACCGGGGAGCTGTTTTTT
V: TRBV2
D: TRBD2
size: -
J: TRBJ2-2

CDR3: CASSYETGNNEKLFF
DNA: TGTGCCAGCAGTTACGAAACAGGGAATAATGAAAAACTGTTTTTT
V: TRBV6-5
D: -
size: once
J: TRBJ1-4

CDR3: CASTTGHSTDTQYF
DNA: TGTGCCAGCACGACGGGACATAGCACAGATACGCAGTATTTT
V: TRBV9
D: -
size: -
J: TRBJ2-3

CDR3: CASSVVDRVNSPLHF
DNA: TGTGCCAGCAGCGTAGTAGACAGAGTTAATTCACCCCTCCACTTT
V: TRBV9
D: -
size: -
J: TRBJ1-6

CDR3: CASTGLAGANEQFF
DNA: TGTGCCAGCACGGGACTAGCGGGAGCCAATGAGCAGTTCTTC
V: TRBV2
D: TRBD2
size: -
J: TRBJ2-1

CDR3: CATSRGGAQNTEAFF
DNA: TGTGCCACCAGCAGAGGGGGAGCCCAAAACACTGAAGCTTTCTTT
V: TRBV15
D: -
size: -
J: TRBJ1-1

CDR3: CATSGRSYNEQFF
DNA: TGTGCCACCAGTGGGAGGTCCTACAATGAGCAGTTCTTC
V: TRBV24-1
D: -
size: -
J: TRBJ2-1

CDR3: CASSLTRGRINYGYTF
DNA: TGTGCCAGCAGTTTAACAAGGGGCAGGATCAACTATGGCTACACCTTC
V: TRBV28
D: -
size: -
J: TRBJ1-2